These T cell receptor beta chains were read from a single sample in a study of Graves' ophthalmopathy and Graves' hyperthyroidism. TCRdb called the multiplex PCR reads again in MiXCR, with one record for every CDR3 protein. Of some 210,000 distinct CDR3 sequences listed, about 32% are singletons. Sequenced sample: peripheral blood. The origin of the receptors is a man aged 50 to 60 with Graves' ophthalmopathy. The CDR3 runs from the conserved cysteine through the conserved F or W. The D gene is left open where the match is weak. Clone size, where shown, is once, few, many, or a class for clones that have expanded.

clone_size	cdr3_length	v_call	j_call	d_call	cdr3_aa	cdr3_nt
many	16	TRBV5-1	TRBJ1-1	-	CASSRGISDGNTEAFF	TGCGCCAGCAGTCGTGGGATTTCGGACGGGAACACTGAAGCTTTCTTT
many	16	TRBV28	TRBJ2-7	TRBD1	CASSLYGQGARYEQYF	TGTGCCAGCAGTTTATACGGGCAGGGGGCGCGGTACGAGCAGTACTTC
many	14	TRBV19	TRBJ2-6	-	CASSMTPGANVLTF	TGTGCCAGTAGTATGACTCCTGGGGCCAACGTCCTGACTTTC
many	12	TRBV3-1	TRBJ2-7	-	CASSLQSYEQYF	TGTGCCAGCAGCCTACAGTCCTACGAGCAGTACTTC
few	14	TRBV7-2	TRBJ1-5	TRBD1	CASTPTPGGQPQHF	TGTGCCAGCACCCCCACCCCAGGGGGCCAGCCCCAGCATTTT
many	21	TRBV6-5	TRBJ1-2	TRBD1	CASNLGPLGQALLQQMAGYTF	TGTGCCAGCAACCTCGGGCCGTTAGGACAGGCCCTACTGCAACAGATGGCCGGCTACACCTTC
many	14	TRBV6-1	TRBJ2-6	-	CASSPTSGANVLTF	TGTGCCAGCAGCCCCACTTCTGGGGCCAACGTCCTGACTTTC
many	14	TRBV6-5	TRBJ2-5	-	CASTRRGTQKTQYF	TGTGCCAGCACCCGACGGGGGACGCAAAAGACCCAGTACTTC
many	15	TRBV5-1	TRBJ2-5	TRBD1	CASSLAGQAAETQYF	TGCGCCAGCAGCTTGGCGGGACAGGCTGCGGAGACCCAGTACTTC
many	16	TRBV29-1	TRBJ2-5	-	CSVEIGQTRYQETQYF	TGCAGCGTTGAAATTGGTCAGACTCGCTACCAAGAGACCCAGTACTTC
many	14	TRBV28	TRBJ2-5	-	CASSPPHQQETQYF	TGTGCCAGCAGTCCGCCACATCAACAAGAGACCCAGTACTTC
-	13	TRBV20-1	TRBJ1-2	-	CSARDNHVYGYTF	TGCAGTGCTAGAGATAACCACGTCTATGGCTACACCTTC
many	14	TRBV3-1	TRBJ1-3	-	CASSQQGYGNTIYF	TGTGCCAGCAGCCAACAGGGATATGGAAACACCATATATTTT
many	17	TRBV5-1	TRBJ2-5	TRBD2	CASSRGLAGPNQETQYF	TGCGCCAGCAGCAGAGGATTAGCGGGACCGAACCAAGAGACCCAGTACTTC
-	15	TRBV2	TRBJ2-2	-	CASRIYSGNTGELFF	TGTGCCAGCAGGATTTACAGCGGAAACACCGGGGAGCTGTTTTTT
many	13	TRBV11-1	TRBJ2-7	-	CASSGPGSYEQYF	TGTGCCAGCAGCGGTCCGGGCTCCTACGAGCAGTACTTC
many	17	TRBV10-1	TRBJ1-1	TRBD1	CASSDPGQGASNTEAFF	TGCGCCAGCAGTGACCCGGGACAGGGGGCCTCTAATACTGAAGCTTTCTTT
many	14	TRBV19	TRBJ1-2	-	CASSIERQGYGYTF	TGTGCCAGTAGTATAGAACGGCAGGGATATGGCTACACCTTC
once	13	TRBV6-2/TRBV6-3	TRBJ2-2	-	CASSYSRPGELFF	TGTGCCAGCAGTTACTCGCGCCCTGGGGAGCTGTTTTTT
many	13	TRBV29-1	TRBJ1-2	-	CSALLVGLLGYTF	TGCAGCGCTCTTTTGGTCGGGCTGCTCGGCTACACCTTC
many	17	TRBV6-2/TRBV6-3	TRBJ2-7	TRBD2	CASSSLTTSGSLYEQYF	TGTGCCAGCAGTTCCTTAACGACTAGCGGGAGTCTTTACGAGCAGTACTTC
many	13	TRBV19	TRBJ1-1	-	CASRAEASTEAFF	TGTGCCAGTAGGGCGGAAGCTAGCACTGAAGCTTTCTTT
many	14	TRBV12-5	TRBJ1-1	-	CASGLVPGNTEAFF	TGTGCTAGTGGTTTGGTTCCAGGGAACACTGAAGCTTTCTTT
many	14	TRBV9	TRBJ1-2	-	CASSVRQGIGGYTF	TGTGCCAGCAGCGTAAGGCAGGGCATTGGTGGCTACACCTTC
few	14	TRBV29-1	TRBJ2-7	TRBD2	CSVDVSGSSYEQYF	TGCAGCGTTGATGTTAGCGGGAGCTCCTACGAGCAGTACTTC
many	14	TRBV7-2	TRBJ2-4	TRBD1	CASSPYRGQNIQYF	TGTGCCAGCAGCCCCTACAGGGGTCAAAACATTCAGTACTTC
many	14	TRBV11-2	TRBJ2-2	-	CASSLGGGTGELFF	TGTGCCAGCAGCTTAGGTGGAGGCACCGGGGAGCTGTTTTTT
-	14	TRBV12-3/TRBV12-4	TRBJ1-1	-	CASSQHGGGTEVLF	TGTGCCAGCAGCCAGCATGGGGGAGGCACTGAAGTTCTCTTT
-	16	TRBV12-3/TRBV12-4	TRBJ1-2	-	CASSRKPGQGELGYTF	TGTGCCAGCAGTCGAAAACCGGGACAAGGGGAGCTTGGCTACACCTTC
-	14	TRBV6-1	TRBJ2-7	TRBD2	CASTGSGGSYEQYF	TGTGCCAGCACAGGTAGCGGGGGGTCCTACGAGCAGTACTTC
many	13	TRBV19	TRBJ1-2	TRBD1	CASMRTGVYGYTF	TGTGCCAGTATGAGGACAGGGGTGTATGGCTACACCTTC
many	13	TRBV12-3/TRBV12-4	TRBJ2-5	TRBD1	CASSLKGAETQYF	TGTGCCAGCAGTTTGAAGGGGGCAGAGACCCAGTACTTC
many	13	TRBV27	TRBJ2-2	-	CASSSYYGGELFF	TGTGCCAGCAGCAGTTACTACGGGGGGGAGCTGTTTTTT
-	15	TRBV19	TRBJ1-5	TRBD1	CASSIKGASNQPQHF	TGTGCCAGTAGTATTAAGGGGGCAAGCAATCAGCCCCAGCATTTT
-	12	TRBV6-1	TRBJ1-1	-	CASRRRGSEAFF	TGTGCCAGCAGGCGGAGGGGGTCTGAAGCTTTCTTT
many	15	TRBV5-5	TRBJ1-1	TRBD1	CASSLDPGGVTEAFF	TGTGCCAGCAGCTTGGATCCAGGGGGCGTCACTGAAGCTTTCTTT